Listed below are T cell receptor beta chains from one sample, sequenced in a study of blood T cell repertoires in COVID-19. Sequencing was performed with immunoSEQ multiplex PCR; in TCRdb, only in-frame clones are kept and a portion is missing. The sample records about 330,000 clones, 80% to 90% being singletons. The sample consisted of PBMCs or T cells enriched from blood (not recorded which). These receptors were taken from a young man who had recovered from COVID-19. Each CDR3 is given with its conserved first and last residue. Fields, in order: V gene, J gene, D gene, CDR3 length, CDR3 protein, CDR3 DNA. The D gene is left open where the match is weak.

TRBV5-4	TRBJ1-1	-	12	CASSSAGTEAFF	TGTGCCAGCAGCTCGGCAGGGACTGAAGCTTTCTTT
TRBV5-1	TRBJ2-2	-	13	CASRNTGIGELFF	TGCGCCAGCAGGAATACAGGGATCGGGGAGCTGTTTTTT
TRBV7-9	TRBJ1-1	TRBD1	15	CGTGTGETMNTEAFF	TGTGGCACGGGGACAGGGGAGACCATGAACACTGAAGCTTTCTTT
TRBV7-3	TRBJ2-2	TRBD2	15	CASSKGAGDTGELFF	TGTGCCAGCAGCAAGGGAGCGGGGGACACCGGGGAGCTGTTTTTT
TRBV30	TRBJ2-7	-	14	CAWSRGVISYEQYF	TGTGCCTGGTCCCGGGGAGTGATCTCCTACGAGCAGTACTTC
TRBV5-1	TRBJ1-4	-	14	CASSLGGSNEKLFF	TGCGCCAGCAGCTTGGGAGGGAGTAATGAAAAACTGTTTTTT
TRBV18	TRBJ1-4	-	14	CASSPASSNEKLFF	TGTGCCAGCTCACCGGCTAGTAGTAATGAAAAACTGTTTTTT
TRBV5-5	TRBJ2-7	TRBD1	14	CASSLGQGVYEQYF	TGTGCCAGCAGCTTGGGCCAGGGGGTCTACGAGCAGTACTTC
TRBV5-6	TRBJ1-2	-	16	CASSNQLEDRTAGYTF	TGTGCCAGCAGCAACCAACTAGAAGACAGGACGGCTGGCTACACCTTC
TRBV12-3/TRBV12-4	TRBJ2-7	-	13	CASSFGSSYEQYF	TGTGCCAGCAGTTTCGGTTCCTCCTACGAGCAGTACTTC
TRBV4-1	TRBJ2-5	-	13	CASSQRQGETQYF	TGCGCCAGCAGCCAACGGCAGGGTGAGACCCAGTACTTC
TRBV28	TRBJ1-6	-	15	CASSPTGTYNSPLHF	TGTGCCAGCAGCCCTACAGGAACCTATAATTCACCCCTCCACTTT
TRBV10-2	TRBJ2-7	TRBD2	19	CASDLPGLAGGRSSYEQYF	TGCGCCAGCGACTTACCGGGACTAGCGGGGGGAAGGAGCTCCTACGAGCAGTACTTC